This T cell receptor beta chain appears in the sequencing data of a study of CD4 and CD8 cells across lung adenocarcinoma regions (dated by TCRdb to the late 2010s). Some background on the complete study: To look at intratumor heterogeneity in the T cell receptor repertoire, the study compared tumor centers against tumor margins.

Patients with localized lung adenocarcinoma, a subtype of non-small cell lung cancer, were used as donors. Samples were obtained from the centers of localized lung adenocarcinomas. For TCR repertoire analysis, CD8+ T cells taken from tumor tissue were profiled apart from CD4+ T cells. As concerns this clonotype: Its binding antigen is unknown. The junction departs from the called germline gene at one end, perhaps through a read error.

The CDR3 contains 14 residues, cysteine and phenylalanine counted. Only the CDR3 portion is preserved as DNA: 42 bases, with reading frame beginning at the first base. CDR1 and CDR2, per the germline V gene, are MNHNS and SASEGT. To prepare the library, PCR was applied. Sequencer: HiSeq X Ten. TCRdb reanalyzed the raw reads on its own, using fastp at Q25 for trimming and MiXCR for clone calling, and kept in-frame beta chains. Each CDR3 protein gets just one entry, which takes the most common genes and DNA from the rows behind it. This sample gives fewer than 30,000 distinct CDR3 sequences in total; about 50% of them show up just once. Under 50% of the sample belongs to the ten largest clones.

Recombination linked TRBV6-1 to TRBJ2-6; the D gene is perhaps TRBD1, on 5 matching bases. Sequencing used CD8+ T cells from the center of a lung tumor. The cell subset or site label for this specimen denotes: tumor center region. The TCR comes from a male donor with lung adenocarcinoma. The CD4 and CD8 labels of this study may be unreliable. The CDR3: CASSLGAGAFILSF. The sequenced DNA is TGTGCCAGCAGTCTGGGCGCTGGGGCCTTTATCCTGTCTTTC.